This T cell receptor (beta chain) was identified during a study of regulatory T cells in long-lasting Graves disease. Libraries of TCR beta came from iRepertoire HTBI primers plus Arm-PCR of CDR3 regions. TCRdb called the multiplex PCR reads again in MiXCR, with one record for every CDR3 protein. The sample consists of approximately 350,000 distinct CDR3 sequences, roughly 10% of them appearing once. In its sample, this clonotype was seen many times. Time point meaning: newly diagnosed GD, antithyroid drugs for less than 3 months. RNA from PBMCs was the source of the TCR library. The ends were cut back, 6 bases at V and 10 bases at J, with 16 bases in the middle. The CDR3 runs to 13 residues. The same data also contributed to another study, on T cells in Graves' hyperthyroidism and ophthalmopathy.

The sequencing here drew on peripheral blood mononuclear cells (PBMCs), taken at new diagnosis, from a patient treated with antithyroid drugs. The chain carries TRBV12-3 or TRBV12-4 and TRBJ2-1, with D perhaps given as TRBD1 or TRBD2 (5 bases each). The sequence was collected from a woman aged 18 to 35 with Graves disease. CDR3: CASSPGTPREQFF. The CDR3 nucleotides are TGTGCCAGCAGCCCTGGGACCCCCCGGGAGCAGTTCTTC.